This record looks at one TCR beta chain sequence and its context. Original analysis: Using reference gene primer amplification, nucleated cell counts were estimated. This table comes from immunoSEQ multiplex PCR, and its TCRdb copy is limited to in-frame clones, with some not included. The V and J calls and the clone size are those of that table, but D and trimming were determined from the DNA. The sample carries hundreds of thousands of clones, roughly 89% recorded once. The cohort comprised adults aged about 18 to 100 years residing in about two dozen US areas. The CDR3 has 11 residues. V was trimmed by 5 bases and J by 5 bases, leaving 6 bases between them. The germline V gene has CDR1 SGHNT and CDR2 YENEEA. These data originate in a study of blood T cell repertoires in COVID-19. As for the study in general: Samples representing acute and convalescent COVID-19 were sourced from the United States, Italy and Spain. In each case, the material was cDNA or gDNA derived from T cells, B-cell-depleted T cells, or PBMCs.

Source material: PBMCs or T cells enriched from blood (not recorded which). This clonotype was obtained from a man aged 40-50 years who had recovered from COVID-19. This chain connects TRBV11-3 to TRBJ1-2; D may be TRBD1 (6 bases). The CDR3 DNA is TGTGCCAGCAGCCAGGGGTATGGCTACACCTTC. Protein: CASSQGYGYTF.